This is a list of T cell receptor beta chains from one sample in a study of blood T cells in healthy people across ages. One entry per CDR3 protein, called by TCRdb with MiXCR from the 5' RACE reads. The sample has around 780,000 distinct CDR3 sequences; around 50% are singletons. Sequenced sample: blood. Source of these receptors: a man aged 35 to 55 in good health. Both conserved end residues are part of each CDR3. A D gene is named only where the DNA matches it firmly. Some rows mark clone size as missing; the rest say once, few, many or name a class of expanded clone.

TGTGCCAGCAGCTTAGCCCCCAGGAAACTAGCGGGCTTCACAGATACGCAGTATTTT	CASSLAPRKLAGFTDTQYF	TRBJ2-3	TRBV13	TRBD2	19	few
TGCGCCAGCAGCTTGGGACAGCAACGTGAAGCTTTCTTT	CASSLGQQREAFF	TRBJ1-1	TRBV5-1	.	13	.
TGTGCCAGCAGTTTGGGGACTTCTGGGGCCAACGTCCTGACTTTC	CASSLGTSGANVLTF	TRBJ2-6	TRBV28	.	15	few
TGTGCCAGCAGGGACGGTCCTCGGGGCGGCTACACCTTC	CASRDGPRGGYTF	TRBJ1-2	TRBV7-8	.	13	.
TGTGCCAGCAGCTTAGGGCCAGCGGGAGTCACAGATACGCAGTATTTT	CASSLGPAGVTDTQYF	TRBJ2-3	TRBV7-2	TRBD2	16	.
TGTGCCAGCTCACAACAAGACAGGATTCAGAACACTGAAGCTTTCTTT	CASSQQDRIQNTEAFF	TRBJ1-1	TRBV18	.	16	.
TGTGCCAGCGGAGACGCAGGGATCAAGGGGCAGCCCCAGCATTTT	CASGDAGIKGQPQHF	TRBJ1-5	TRBV6-1	.	15	.
TGTGCCACCACAGGTGCGGGGAACACTGAAGCTTTCTTT	CATTGAGNTEAFF	TRBJ1-1	TRBV10-3	.	13	.
TGTGCCAGCAGTCTGAGGAAGCTCGGAAGCAATCAGCCCCAGCATTTT	CASSLRKLGSNQPQHF	TRBJ1-5	TRBV7-8	.	16	few
TGTGCCACCAGCCATGGAGTCTTAAGAAGGACCAACTCCTATGGCTACACCTTC	CATSHGVLRRTNSYGYTF	TRBJ1-2	TRBV15	.	18	.
TGCAGTGTCCTACTAGCGGGGGTAGGCGAGCAGTACTTC	CSVLLAGVGEQYF	TRBJ2-7	TRBV29-1	TRBD2	13	.
TGCAGCGTTGAAGCGCAGGGGAAGCGGCAGTACTTC	CSVEAQGKRQYF	TRBJ2-7	TRBV29-1	.	12	.
TGTGCCAGCAGCGCAATGGGACAGGGTGGCGACGAGCAGTACTTC	CASSAMGQGGDEQYF	TRBJ2-7	TRBV13	TRBD1	15	.
TGTGCCAGCAGCTCGGGGAGGGGACAGGGTCCTTACGAGCAGTACTTC	CASSSGRGQGPYEQYF	TRBJ2-7	TRBV7-2	TRBD1	16	once
TGTGCCAGCAGCAAAGGTGGAGCATTAGTTTGTGAGCAGTACTTC	CASSKGGALVCEQYF	TRBJ2-7	TRBV21-1	.	15	once
TGTGCCAGCGGCTCGGGGCATTCCTACGAGCAGTACTTC	CASGSGHSYEQYF	TRBJ2-7	TRBV7-3	.	13	.
TGTGCCAGCAGACCCCCCCGGGGCTCAACAAACCGGGGCAATCAGCCCCAGCATTTT	CASRPPRGSTNRGNQPQHF	TRBJ1-5	TRBV7-3	.	19	once
TGTGCCAGCAGGCAGGGGACTAGCGGGGGAGGAGATACGCAGTATTTT	CASRQGTSGGGDTQYF	TRBJ2-3	TRBV12-3/TRBV12-4	TRBD2	16	few
TGTGCCAGCAGCCAAGATGATAAGGGCTACACCTTC	CASSQDDKGYTF	TRBJ1-2	TRBV4-2	.	12	.
TGTGCCAGCAGCCCTTCCGGGACAGAAGGAAATGAGCAGTTCTTC	CASSPSGTEGNEQFF	TRBJ2-1	TRBV9	TRBD1	15	few
TGTGCCAGCAGTTCCCGGGCCGGGACAGGGCCTGCTAACTATGGCTACACCTTC	CASSSRAGTGPANYGYTF	TRBJ1-2	TRBV6-2/TRBV6-3	TRBD1	18	.
TGTGCCAGCAGCGCTACCCGCGTGGCCGAGCAGTACTTC	CASSATRVAEQYF	TRBJ2-7	TRBV7-2	.	13	few
TGTGCCAGCAGCTTAGACAGGTTAGCGGGAGTCCACGAGCAGTACTTC	CASSLDRLAGVHEQYF	TRBJ2-7	TRBV7-2	TRBD2	16	.
TGTGCCAGCAGCTTAGACGGCGGGGGGGTTCCCTACGAGCAGTACTTC	CASSLDGGGVPYEQYF	TRBJ2-7	TRBV7-2	TRBD2	16	.
TGCGCCAGCAGTGAGTGGAGAAGCGGGGTTTACAATGAGCAGTACTTC	CASSEWRSGVYNEQYF	TRBJ2-7	TRBV10-2	TRBD2	16	.
TGTGCCAGCAGTATATTAGCGGGAGTCTCCTACGAGCAGTACTTC	CASSILAGVSYEQYF	TRBJ2-7	TRBV28	TRBD2	15	.
TGTGCCAGCAGGCCTACCGGGCACCAAGAGACCCAGTACTTC	CASRPTGHQETQYF	TRBJ2-5	TRBV28	.	14	once
TGTGCCAGCAGCCAAGACCCTCTAGCGGTCTCCTACAATGAGCAGTTCTTC	CASSQDPLAVSYNEQFF	TRBJ2-1	TRBV4-2	TRBD2	17	.
TGCGCCAGCAGTGACGGATACATCACAGATACGCAGTATTTT	CASSDGYITDTQYF	TRBJ2-3	TRBV5-1	.	14	once
TGTACCAGCAGCGTCGGGGCAGGAGGGTTTTGCGAAGCTTTCTTT	CTSSVGAGGFCEAFF	TRBJ1-1	TRBV9	.	15	.
TGCGCCAGCAGCCAGGGGGTCCGTCGGTACGAGCAGTACTTC	CASSQGVRRYEQYF	TRBJ2-7	TRBV4-3	.	14	few
TGCAGTGCTAATTTAGGACAGGGTCCCCCTCTGATGAACATTCAGTACTTC	CSANLGQGPPLMNIQYF	TRBJ2-4	TRBV20-1	TRBD1	17	.
TGTGCCAGCAGTGATCTAGCGGAGGGATACAATGAGCAGTTCTTC	CASSDLAEGYNEQFF	TRBJ2-1	TRBV28	TRBD2	15	.
TGTGCCAGCAGCTTAAGTTCCCCGAGCCCCCCCCAGCATTTT	CASSLSSPSPPQHF	TRBJ1-5	TRBV7-2	.	14	.
TGTGCCAGCAGTGGACTGACTCACCAAGAGACCCAGTACTTC	CASSGLTHQETQYF	TRBJ2-5	TRBV2	.	14	.
TGTGCCAGCAGCCCCGTGGGACGTACCTACGAGCAGTACTTC	CASSPVGRTYEQYF	TRBJ2-7	TRBV7-2	.	14	.
TGCGCCAGCAGCTCCAGGACTAGCGGGACTCGGTCGGGGTTCACAGATACGCAGTATTTT	CASSSRTSGTRSGFTDTQYF	TRBJ2-3	TRBV5-1	TRBD2	20	.
TGCAGTGCCAACGGACTAGCGGGAGGGTACGAGCAGTACTTC	CSANGLAGGYEQYF	TRBJ2-7	TRBV20-1	TRBD2	14	few
TGCAGTGCTGCAGATCCTAGCGGGAGTTACAATGAGCAGTTCTTC	CSAADPSGSYNEQFF	TRBJ2-1	TRBV20-1	TRBD2	15	.